The 14 T cell receptor beta chains below were found in one sample sequenced in a study of blood T cells in healthy people across ages. A second PCR, run for roughly 7 to 12 cycles, used a sample-barcoded 5' primer plus a J-beta primer mix. TCRdb reprocessed the 5' RACE reads with MiXCR, giving one entry per CDR3 protein. The table has roughly 1.6 million distinct CDR3 sequences, about 31% seen once. Input material: blood. These receptors came from a woman aged 25-40 years in good health.

This clonotype appeared a few times. The chain uses TRBV15 and TRBJ1-2; TRBD1 matches 12 bases. Trimming cost V 3 bases and J 3 bases; bases outside gene matches: 11. Germline V gene sequence: CDR1 LNHNV, CDR2 YYDKDF (reference sequence). The CDR3 loop spans 18 amino acids. The CDR3 reads CATSRVTPGTGGDYGYTF. Here the CDR3 DNA reads TGTGCCACCAGCAGGGTGACTCCCGGGACAGGGGGCGACTATGGCTACACCTTC.

The V call is TRBV6-5, the J call TRBJ1-2; D gene uncertain. V dropped 0 bases and J dropped 8 bases, with 10 bases sitting between them. The CDR3 is made up of 13 amino acids. Per germline, CDR1 MNHEY and CDR2 SVGAGI. The CDR3 DNA reads TGTGCCAGCAGTTACTCCGGAGCGCCCGGCTACACCTTC. Translated: CASSYSGAPGYTF.

The chain combines TRBV6-1 with TRBJ1-4; maybe TRBD1 (6 bases). CDR3 length equals 14 residues. Germline CDR1 and CDR2: MNHNS and SASEGT. V lost 6 bases, J lost 6 bases, and 14 bases lay in between. The CDR3 DNA sequence: TGTGCCAGCAGGAGGACAGTGGTGGATGAAAAACTGTTTTTT. Amino acids: CASRRTVVDEKLFF.

In its sample, this clonotype was seen a few times. The gene calls are TRBV20-1 and TRBJ2-2, with D uncertain. Trimming removed 2 bases at V and 5 bases at J, with 3 bases between. The CDR3 runs 11 residues. Germline CDR1 and CDR2: DFQATT and SNEGSKA (reference sequence). This CDR3 is CSARLTGELFF. As DNA, the CDR3 is TGCAGTGCTAGACTTACCGGGGAGCTGTTTTTT.

This chain connects TRBV4-1 to TRBJ2-1; 15 bases match TRBD2. Per the germline V gene, CDR1 is MGHRA and CDR2 is YSYEKL. This CDR3 has 21 amino acids. V shed 3 bases, J shed 0 bases, and the junction held 12 bases outside the gene matches. The DNA for the CDR3 is TGCGCCAGCAGCCACCCAACGGAGGGACTAGCGGGAGGTCACTCCTACAATGAGCAGTTCTTC. Its translation: CASSHPTEGLAGGHSYNEQFF.

V is TRBV6-1 and J is TRBJ1-1, with 7 bases that match TRBD1. Germline V CDR1 and CDR2: MNHNS, SASEGT. This CDR3 is 17 amino acids long. V shed 3 bases, J shed 4 bases, and the junction held 14 bases outside the gene matches. CDR3 region: CASSDPPGGVMGTEAFF. CDR3 coding DNA: TGTGCCAGCAGTGATCCCCCAGGGGGGGTCATGGGCACTGAAGCTTTCTTT.

The sample holds one count of this clonotype. The J gene is TRBJ2-3, the V gene TRBV7-9; D gene uncertain. Germline CDR1 reads SEHNR; CDR2 reads FQNEAQ (reference sequence). The V gene lost 3 bases and the J gene lost 5 bases, with 12 bases spanning the gap. The CDR3 extends over 14 amino acids. The CDR3 DNA reads TGTGCCAGCAGCTTCCCGGCCCGGCGAGATACGCAGTATTTT. Protein: CASSFPARRDTQYF. Based on the CDR3 plus reference TRBV7-9 and TRBJ2-3, the full variable domain is DTGVSQNPRHKITKRGQNVTFRCDPISEHNRLYWYRQTLGQGPEFLTYFQNEAQLEKSRLLSDRFSAERPKGSFSTLEIQRTEQGDSAMYLCASSFPARRDTQYFGPGTRLTVL.

This chain uses TRBV30 with TRBJ1-1, with TRBD1 as a possible D gene (5 bases). Germline-derived CDR1 and CDR2 are GTSNPN and SVGIG (reference sequence). The CDR3 loop spans 16 amino acids. The V gene lost 0 bases and the J gene lost 1 base, with 15 bases spanning the gap. The CDR3 region has the DNA TGTGCCTGGAGTGTACAAGGGGCAGGGTGGAACACTGAAGCTTTCTTT. Protein product: CAWSVQGAGWNTEAFF.

This rearrangement joins TRBV27 to TRBJ1-1; 9 bases are a match to TRBD1. The CDR3 covers 16 residues. V shed 7 bases, J shed 2 bases, and the junction held 11 bases outside the gene matches. The V gene's germline CDR1 is MNHEY and CDR2 SMNVEV (reference sequence). This CDR3 reads CASNKYGTGINTEAFF. For the CDR3, the DNA is TGTGCCAGCAACAAATATGGGACAGGGATTAACACTGAAGCTTTCTTT.

The rearrangement joins TRBV12-3 or TRBV12-4 to TRBJ2-2, with D tentatively TRBD1 (6 bases). V was trimmed by 6 bases and J by 1 base, leaving 12 bases between them. The CDR3 runs to 15 residues. In nucleotides, the CDR3 is TGTGCCAGCAGCAGGGGCCGGAAGAACACCGGGGAGCTGTTTTTT. This translates into CASSRGRKNTGELFF.

This clonotype has just a few counts. The chain joins TRBV29-1 to TRBJ1-5, with D perhaps TRBD1 (5 bases). Germline loops: CDR1 SQVTM, CDR2 ANQGSEA. Deletions cut 4 bases from V and 7 bases from J, with 14 bases between. The CDR3 runs 13 residues. The DNA for the CDR3 is TGCAGCGTTGTACTCAGGGAGGGCCAGCCCCAGCATTTT. This codes for CSVVLREGQPQHF.

This clonotype was counted a few times. At one boundary the junction diverges from the germline segment, which might be a read error. The V call is TRBV20-1, the J call TRBJ2-2; D possibly corresponds to TRBD2 (5 bases). The CDR3 runs 14 residues. Germline-derived CDR1 and CDR2 are DFQATT and SNEGSKA (reference sequence). The CDR3 spells CSAEFRRSTGERFF. Written as DNA, the CDR3 is TGCAGTGCAGAGTTTCGGAGGAGCACCGGGGAGCGGTTTTTT.

The V and J genes are TRBV9 and TRBJ1-1; no reliable D call. The length of the CDR3 is 14 residues. The germline CDR1 and CDR2 sequences are SGDLS and YYNGEE. The V and J ends lost 2 bases and 4 bases respectively, with 12 bases between them. CDR3 sequence: CASSVADRATEAFF. The CDR3 bases are TGTGCCAGCAGCGTGGCGGACCGGGCCACTGAAGCTTTCTTT.

This clonotype has a handful of counts. The chain couples TRBV28 to TRBJ2-1; 11 nucleotides align to TRBD2. Germline V gives CDR1 MDHEN, CDR2 SYDVKM. The CDR3 runs to 17 residues. Trimming at V came to 3 bases and at J to 9 bases, leaving 13 bases not matched to a gene. In DNA, the CDR3 is TGTGCCAGCAGTTTCCCCGTAGCGGGAGGGCCACGGGGTGAGCAGTTCTTC. As protein: CASSFPVAGGPRGEQFF.